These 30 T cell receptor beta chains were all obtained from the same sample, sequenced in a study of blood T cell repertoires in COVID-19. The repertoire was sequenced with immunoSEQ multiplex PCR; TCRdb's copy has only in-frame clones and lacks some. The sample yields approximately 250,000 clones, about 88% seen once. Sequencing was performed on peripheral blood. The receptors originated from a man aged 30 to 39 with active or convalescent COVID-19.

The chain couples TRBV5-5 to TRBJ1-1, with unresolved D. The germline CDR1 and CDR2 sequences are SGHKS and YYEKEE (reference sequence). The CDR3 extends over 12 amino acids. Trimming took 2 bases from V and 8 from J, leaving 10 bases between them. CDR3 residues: CASSFAGREAFF. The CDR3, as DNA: TGTGCCAGCAGCTTTGCTGGGAGAGAAGCTTTCTTT.

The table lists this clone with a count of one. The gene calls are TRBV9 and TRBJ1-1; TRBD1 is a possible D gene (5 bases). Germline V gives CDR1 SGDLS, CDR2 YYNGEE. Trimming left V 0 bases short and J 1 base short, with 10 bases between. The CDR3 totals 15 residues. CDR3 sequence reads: CASSVGSRGNTEAFF. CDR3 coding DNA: TGTGCCAGCAGCGTAGGGTCTAGGGGGAACACTGAAGCTTTCTTT.

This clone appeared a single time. CDR3 bases: TGTGCCAGCAGCTTAGCAGGGGGAAATCAGCCCCAGCATTTT. This gives the protein CASSLAGGNQPQHF. The V call is TRBV7-8, the J call TRBJ1-5, with D possibly being TRBD1 (6 bases). The CDR3 loop spans 14 amino acids. Trimming cost V 0 bases and J 4 bases, with 7 bases left between them. CDR1 is SGHVS, CDR2 FQNEAQ, per germline.

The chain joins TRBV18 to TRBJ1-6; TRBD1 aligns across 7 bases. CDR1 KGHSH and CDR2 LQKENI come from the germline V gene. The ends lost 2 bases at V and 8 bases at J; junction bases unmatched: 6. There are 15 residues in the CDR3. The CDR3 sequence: CASSPSTGSHSPLHF. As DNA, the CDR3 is TGTGCCAGCTCACCATCGACAGGGTCCCATTCACCCCTCCACTTT. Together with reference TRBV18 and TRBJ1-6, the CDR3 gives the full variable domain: NAGVMQNPRHLVRRRGQEARLRCSPMKGHSHVYWYRQLPEEGLKFMVYLQKENIIDESGMPKERFSAEFPKEGPSILRIQQVVRGDSAAYFCASSPSTGSHSPLHFGNGTRLTVT.

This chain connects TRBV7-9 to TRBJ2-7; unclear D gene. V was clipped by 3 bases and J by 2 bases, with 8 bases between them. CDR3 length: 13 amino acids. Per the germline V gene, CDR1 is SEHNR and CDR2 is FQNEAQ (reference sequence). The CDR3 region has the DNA TGTGCCAGCAGCTTTTCAGTGCCCTACGAGCAGTACTTC. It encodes CASSFSVPYEQYF.

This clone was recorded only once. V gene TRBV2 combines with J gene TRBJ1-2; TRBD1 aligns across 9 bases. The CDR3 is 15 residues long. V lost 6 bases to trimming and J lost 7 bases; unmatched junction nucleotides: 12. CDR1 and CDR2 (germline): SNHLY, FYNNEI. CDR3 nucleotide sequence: TGTGCCAGCAGGAGAACTACAGGGGGCGCAACTGGCTACACCTTC. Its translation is CASRRTTGGATGYTF.

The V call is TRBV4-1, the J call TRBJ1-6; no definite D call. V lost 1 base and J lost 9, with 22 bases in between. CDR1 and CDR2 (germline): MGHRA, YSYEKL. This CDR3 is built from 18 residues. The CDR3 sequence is CASSQGETLWGLGSPLHF. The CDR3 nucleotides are TGCGCCAGCAGCCAAGGGGAGACTCTTTGGGGTTTGGGTTCACCCCTCCACTTT.

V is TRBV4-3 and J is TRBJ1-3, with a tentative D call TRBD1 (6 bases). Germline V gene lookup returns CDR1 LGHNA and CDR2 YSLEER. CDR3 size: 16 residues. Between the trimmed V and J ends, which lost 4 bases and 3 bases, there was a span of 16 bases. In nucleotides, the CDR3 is TGCGCCAGCAGCCGATCTCGAGGGGGAAATGGAAACACCATATATTTT. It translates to CASSRSRGGNGNTIYF.

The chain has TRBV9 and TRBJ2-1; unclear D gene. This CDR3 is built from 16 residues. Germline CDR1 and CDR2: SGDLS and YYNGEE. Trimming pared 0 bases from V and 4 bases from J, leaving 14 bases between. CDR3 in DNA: TGTGCCAGCAGCGTAGCTTTGGTACCTACGTACAATGAGCAGTTCTTC. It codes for CASSVALVPTYNEQFF.

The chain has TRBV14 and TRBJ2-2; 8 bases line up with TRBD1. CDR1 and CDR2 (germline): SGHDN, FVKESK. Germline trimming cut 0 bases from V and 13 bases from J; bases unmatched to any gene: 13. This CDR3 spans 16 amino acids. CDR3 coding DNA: TGTGCCAGCAGCCAAGATAGGGGACAGGCTCATAATTGGCTGTTTTTT. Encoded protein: CASSQDRGQAHNWLFF.

In nucleotides, the CDR3 is TGTGCCAGCAGCCAAGCCCGGGGGGCGGTGAACGAGCAGTACTTC. It yields the protein CASSQARGAVNEQYF. The rearrangement links TRBV14 to TRBJ2-7; D perhaps matches TRBD2 (7 bases). V was cut by 1 base and J by 5 bases, with 15 bases left in between. The V gene's germline CDR1 is SGHDN and CDR2 FVKESK. This CDR3 has 15 residues.

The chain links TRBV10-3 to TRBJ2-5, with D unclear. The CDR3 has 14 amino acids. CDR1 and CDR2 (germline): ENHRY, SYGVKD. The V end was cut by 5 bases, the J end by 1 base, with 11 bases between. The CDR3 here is CAISLALGQETQYF. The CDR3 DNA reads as TGTGCCATCAGTTTAGCTTTGGGCCAAGAGACCCAGTACTTC.

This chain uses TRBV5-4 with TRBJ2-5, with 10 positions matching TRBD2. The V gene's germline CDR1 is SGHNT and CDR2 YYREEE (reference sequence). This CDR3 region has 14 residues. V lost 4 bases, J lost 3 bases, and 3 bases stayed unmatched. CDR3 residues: CASSGTSVKETQYF. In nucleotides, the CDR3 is TGTGCCAGCAGCGGGACTAGCGTGAAAGAGACCCAGTACTTC.

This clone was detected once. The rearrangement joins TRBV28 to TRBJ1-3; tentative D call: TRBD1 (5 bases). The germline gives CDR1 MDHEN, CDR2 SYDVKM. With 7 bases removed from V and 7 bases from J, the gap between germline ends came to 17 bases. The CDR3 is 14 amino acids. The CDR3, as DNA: TGTGCCAGCAACCGGGGGGTAACGGGGAACACCATATATTTT. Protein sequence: CASNRGVTGNTIYF.

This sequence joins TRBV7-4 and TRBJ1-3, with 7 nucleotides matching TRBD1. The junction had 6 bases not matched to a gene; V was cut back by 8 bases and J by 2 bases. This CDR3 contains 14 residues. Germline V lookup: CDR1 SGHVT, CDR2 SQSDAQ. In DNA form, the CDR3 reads TGTGCCAGCTTACCGGGACAGCCTGGAAACACCATATATTTT. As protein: CASLPGQPGNTIYF.

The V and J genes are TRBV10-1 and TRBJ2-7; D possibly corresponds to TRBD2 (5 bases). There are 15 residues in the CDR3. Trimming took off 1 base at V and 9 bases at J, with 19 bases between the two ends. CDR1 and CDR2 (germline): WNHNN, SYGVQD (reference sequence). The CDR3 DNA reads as TGCGCCAGCAGTGAGTTCCGCGGGTCCCCCGGTTCGCAGTACTTC. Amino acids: CASSEFRGSPGSQYF.

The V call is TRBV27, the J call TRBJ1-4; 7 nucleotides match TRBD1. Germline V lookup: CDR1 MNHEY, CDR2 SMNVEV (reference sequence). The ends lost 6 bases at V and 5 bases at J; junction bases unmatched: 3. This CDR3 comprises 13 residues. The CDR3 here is CASRTTGNEKLFF. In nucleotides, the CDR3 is TGTGCCAGCAGGACGACAGGGAATGAAAAACTGTTTTTT.

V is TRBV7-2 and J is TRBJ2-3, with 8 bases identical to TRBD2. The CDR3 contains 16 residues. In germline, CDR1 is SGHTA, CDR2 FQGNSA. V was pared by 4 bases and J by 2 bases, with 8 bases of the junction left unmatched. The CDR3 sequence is CASSYIAGWNTDTQYF. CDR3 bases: TGTGCCAGCAGCTATATAGCGGGGTGGAACACAGATACGCAGTATTTT.

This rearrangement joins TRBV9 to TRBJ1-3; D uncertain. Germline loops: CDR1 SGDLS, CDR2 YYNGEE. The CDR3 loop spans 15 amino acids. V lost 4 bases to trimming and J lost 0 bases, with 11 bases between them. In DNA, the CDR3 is TGTGCCAGCAGCCTTGGCGGCAGCTCTGGAAACACCATATATTTT. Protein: CASSLGGSSGNTIYF.

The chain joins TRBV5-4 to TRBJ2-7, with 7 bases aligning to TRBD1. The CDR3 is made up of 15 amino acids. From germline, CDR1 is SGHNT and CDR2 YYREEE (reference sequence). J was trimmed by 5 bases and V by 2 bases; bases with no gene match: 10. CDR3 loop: CASSFTTTGTDEQYF. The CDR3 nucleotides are TGTGCCAGCAGCTTTACCACAACCGGGACAGACGAGCAGTACTTC.

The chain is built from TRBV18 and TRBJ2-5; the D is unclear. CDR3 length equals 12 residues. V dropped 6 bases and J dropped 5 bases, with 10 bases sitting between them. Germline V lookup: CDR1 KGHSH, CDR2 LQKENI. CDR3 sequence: CASSPLSETQYF. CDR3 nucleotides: TGTGCCAGCTCCCCTCTCTCCGAGACCCAGTACTTC.

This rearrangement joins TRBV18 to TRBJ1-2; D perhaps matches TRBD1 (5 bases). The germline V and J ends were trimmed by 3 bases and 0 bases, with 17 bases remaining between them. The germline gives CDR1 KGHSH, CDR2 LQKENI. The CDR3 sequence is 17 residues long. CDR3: CASSPRGGTASNYGYTF. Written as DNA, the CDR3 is TGTGCCAGCTCACCCCGGGGAGGGACCGCTTCTAACTATGGCTACACCTTC.

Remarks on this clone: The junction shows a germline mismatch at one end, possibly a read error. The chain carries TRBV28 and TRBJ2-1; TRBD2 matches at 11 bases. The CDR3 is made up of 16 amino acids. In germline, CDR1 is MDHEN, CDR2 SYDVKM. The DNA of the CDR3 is TGTGCCAGCAGCTTACAAATAGCGGGGGGGAGAAATGAACAGTTCTTC. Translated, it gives CASSLQIAGGRNEQFF.

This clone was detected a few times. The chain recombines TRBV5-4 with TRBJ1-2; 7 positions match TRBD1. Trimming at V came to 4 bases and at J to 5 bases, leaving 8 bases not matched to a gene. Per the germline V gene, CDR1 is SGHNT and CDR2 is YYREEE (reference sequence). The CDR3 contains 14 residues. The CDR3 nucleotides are TGTGCCAGCAGCCGTCGGGACAGCGAGTATGGCTACACCTTC. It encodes CASSRRDSEYGYTF.

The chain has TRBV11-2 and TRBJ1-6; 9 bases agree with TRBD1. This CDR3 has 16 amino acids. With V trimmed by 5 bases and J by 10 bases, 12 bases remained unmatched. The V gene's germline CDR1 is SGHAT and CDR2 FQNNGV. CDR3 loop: CASSETGGGHLSPLHF. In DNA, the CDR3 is TGTGCCAGCAGCGAAACAGGGGGCGGTCATTTATCACCCCTCCACTTT.

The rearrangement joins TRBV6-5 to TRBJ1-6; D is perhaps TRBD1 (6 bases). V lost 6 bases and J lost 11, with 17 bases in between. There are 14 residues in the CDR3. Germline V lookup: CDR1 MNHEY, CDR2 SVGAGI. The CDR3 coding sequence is TGTGCCAGCAGAATGCCAGGGGTCGGTCCACCCCTCCACTTT. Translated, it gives CASRMPGVGPPLHF.

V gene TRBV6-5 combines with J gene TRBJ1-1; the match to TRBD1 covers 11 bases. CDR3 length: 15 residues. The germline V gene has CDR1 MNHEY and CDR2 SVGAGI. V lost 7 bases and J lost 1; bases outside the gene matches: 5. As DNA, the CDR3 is TGTGCCAGCATTGGACAGGGGGCTTGGAACACTGAAGCTTTCTTT. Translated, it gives CASIGQGAWNTEAFF.

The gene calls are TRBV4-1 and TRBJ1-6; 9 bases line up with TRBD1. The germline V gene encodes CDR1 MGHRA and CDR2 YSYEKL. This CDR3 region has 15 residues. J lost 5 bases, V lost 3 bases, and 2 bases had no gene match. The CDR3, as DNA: TGCGCCAGCAGCCAGGGACAGGGTAATAATTCACCCCTCCACTTT. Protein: CASSQGQGNNSPLHF.

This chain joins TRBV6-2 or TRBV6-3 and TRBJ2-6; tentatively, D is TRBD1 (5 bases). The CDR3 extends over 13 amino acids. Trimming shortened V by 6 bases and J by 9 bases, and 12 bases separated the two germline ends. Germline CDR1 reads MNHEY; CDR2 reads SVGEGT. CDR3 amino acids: CASSRQLINVLTF. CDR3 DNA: TGTGCCAGCAGCCGACAGCTGATCAACGTCCTGACTTTC.

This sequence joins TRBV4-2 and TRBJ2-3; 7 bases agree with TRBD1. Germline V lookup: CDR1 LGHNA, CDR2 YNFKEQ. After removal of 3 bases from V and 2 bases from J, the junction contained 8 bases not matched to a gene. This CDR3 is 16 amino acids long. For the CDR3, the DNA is TGTGCCAGCAGCCATGACTTCAGGGGGAACACAGATACGCAGTATTTT. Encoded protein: CASSHDFRGNTDTQYF.